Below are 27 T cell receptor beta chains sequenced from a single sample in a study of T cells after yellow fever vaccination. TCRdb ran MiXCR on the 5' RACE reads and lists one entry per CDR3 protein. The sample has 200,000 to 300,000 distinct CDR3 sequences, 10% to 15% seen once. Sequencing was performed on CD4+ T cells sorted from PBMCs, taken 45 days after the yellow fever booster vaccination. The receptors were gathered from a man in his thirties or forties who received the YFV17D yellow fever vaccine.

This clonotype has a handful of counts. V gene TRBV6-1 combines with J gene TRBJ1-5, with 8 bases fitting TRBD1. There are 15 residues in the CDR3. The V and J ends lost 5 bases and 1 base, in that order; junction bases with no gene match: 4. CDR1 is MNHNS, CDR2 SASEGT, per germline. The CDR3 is CASSRQGPSNQPQHF. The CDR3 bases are TGTGCCAGCAGTCGACAGGGGCCCAGCAATCAGCCCCAGCATTTT.

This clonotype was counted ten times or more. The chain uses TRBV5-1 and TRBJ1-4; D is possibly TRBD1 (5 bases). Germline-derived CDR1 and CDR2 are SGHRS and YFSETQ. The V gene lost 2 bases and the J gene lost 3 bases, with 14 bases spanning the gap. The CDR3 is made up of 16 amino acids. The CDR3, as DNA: TGCGCCAGCAGCTTACCCACAGGCCCATCTAATGAAAAACTGTTTTTT. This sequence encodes CASSLPTGPSNEKLFF.

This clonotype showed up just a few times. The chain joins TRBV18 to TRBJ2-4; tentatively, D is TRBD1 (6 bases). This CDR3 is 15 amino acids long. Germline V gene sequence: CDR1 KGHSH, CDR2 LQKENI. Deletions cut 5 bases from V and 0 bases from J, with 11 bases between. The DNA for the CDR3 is TGTGCCAGCTCATTCGGACAGTTAGCCAAAAACATTCAGTACTTC. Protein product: CASSFGQLAKNIQYF.

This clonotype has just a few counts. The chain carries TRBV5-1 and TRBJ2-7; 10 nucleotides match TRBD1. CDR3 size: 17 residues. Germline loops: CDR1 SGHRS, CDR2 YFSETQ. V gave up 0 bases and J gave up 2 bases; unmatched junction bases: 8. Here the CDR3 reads CASSLAWTGGTTYEQYF. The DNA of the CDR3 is TGCGCCAGCAGCTTGGCGTGGACAGGGGGTACCACCTACGAGCAGTACTTC.

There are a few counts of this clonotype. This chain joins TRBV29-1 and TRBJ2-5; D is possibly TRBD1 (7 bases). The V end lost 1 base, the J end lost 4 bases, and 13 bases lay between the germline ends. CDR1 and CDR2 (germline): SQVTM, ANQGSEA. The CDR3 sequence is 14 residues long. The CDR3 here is CSVEVTGTGETQYF. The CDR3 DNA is TGCAGCGTTGAAGTGACAGGGACTGGAGAGACCCAGTACTTC.

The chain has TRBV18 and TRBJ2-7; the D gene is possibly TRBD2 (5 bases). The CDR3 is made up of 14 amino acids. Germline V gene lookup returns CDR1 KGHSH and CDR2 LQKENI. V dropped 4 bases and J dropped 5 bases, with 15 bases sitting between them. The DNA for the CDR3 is TGTGCCAGCTCACGTATCCAGAAAGCGGACGAGCAGTACTTC. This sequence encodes CASSRIQKADEQYF. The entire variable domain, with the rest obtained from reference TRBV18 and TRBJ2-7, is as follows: NAGVMQNPRHLVRRRGQEARLRCSPMKGHSHVYWYRQLPEEGLKFMVYLQKENIIDESGMPKERFSAEFPKEGPSILRIQQVVRGDSAAYFCASSRIQKADEQYFGPGTRLTVT.

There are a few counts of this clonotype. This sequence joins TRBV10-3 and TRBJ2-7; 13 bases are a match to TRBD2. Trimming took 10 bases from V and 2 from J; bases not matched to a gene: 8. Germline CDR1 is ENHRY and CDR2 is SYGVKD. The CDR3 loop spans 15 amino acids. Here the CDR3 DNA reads TGTGCCAGCGCATCAGGGACTAGCGGGACCTACGAGCAGTACTTC. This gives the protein CASASGTSGTYEQYF.

CDR3 DNA: TGTGCCAGCAGTGAATATAGGGGGCGGGCACCCCTCCACTTT. It yields the protein CASSEYRGRAPLHF. The chain has TRBV25-1 and TRBJ1-6, with 7 bases aligning to TRBD1. With V trimmed by 0 bases and J by 11 bases, 4 bases remained unmatched. This CDR3 spans 14 amino acids. Looked up from germline, CDR1 is MGHDK and CDR2 is SYGVNS.

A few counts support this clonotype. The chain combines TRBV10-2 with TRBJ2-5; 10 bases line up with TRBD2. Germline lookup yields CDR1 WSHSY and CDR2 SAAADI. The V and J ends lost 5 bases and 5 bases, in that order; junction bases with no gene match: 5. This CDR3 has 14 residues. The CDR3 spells CASSSGRGRETQYF. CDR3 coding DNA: TGCGCCAGCAGTAGCGGGAGGGGGAGGGAGACCCAGTACTTC.

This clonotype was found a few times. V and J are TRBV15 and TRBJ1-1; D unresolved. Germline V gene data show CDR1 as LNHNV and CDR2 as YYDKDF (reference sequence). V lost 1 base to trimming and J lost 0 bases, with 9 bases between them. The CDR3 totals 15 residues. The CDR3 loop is CATSRVRSLNTEAFF. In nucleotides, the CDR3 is TGTGCCACCAGCAGAGTTCGCAGCTTGAACACTGAAGCTTTCTTT.

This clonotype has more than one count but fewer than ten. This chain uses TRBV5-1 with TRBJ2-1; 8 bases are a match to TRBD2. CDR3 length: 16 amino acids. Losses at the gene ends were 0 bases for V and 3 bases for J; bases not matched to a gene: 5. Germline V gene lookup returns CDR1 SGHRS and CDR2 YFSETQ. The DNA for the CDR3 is TGCGCCAGCAGCTTGGAGAGCGGGAGTAACTACAATGAGCAGTTCTTC. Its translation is CASSLESGSNYNEQFF.

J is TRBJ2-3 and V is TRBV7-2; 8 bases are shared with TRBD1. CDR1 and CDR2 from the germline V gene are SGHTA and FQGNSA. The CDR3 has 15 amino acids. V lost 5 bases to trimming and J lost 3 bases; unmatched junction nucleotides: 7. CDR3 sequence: CASSPRDRSTDTQYF. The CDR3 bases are TGTGCCAGCAGCCCAAGGGACAGGTCGACAGATACGCAGTATTTT.

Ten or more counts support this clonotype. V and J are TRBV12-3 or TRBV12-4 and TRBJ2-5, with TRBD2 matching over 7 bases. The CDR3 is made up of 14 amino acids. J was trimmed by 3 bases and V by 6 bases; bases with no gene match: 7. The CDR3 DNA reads TGTGCCAGCAGGTGGTCTAGCGGAAAAGAGACCCAGTACTTC. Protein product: CASRWSSGKETQYF.

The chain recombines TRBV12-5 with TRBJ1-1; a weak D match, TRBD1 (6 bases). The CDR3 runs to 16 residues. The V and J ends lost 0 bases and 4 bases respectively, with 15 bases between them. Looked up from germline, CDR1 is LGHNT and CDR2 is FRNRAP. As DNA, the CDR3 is TGTGCTAGTGGTTTGGTAAGCGGGGGGCCGGTCACTGAAGCTTTCTTT. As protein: CASGLVSGGPVTEAFF. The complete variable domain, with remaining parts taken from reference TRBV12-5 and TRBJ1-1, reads DARVTQTPRHKVTEMGQEVTMRCQPILGHNTVFWYRQTMMQGLELLAYFRNRAPLDDSGMPKDRFSAEMPDATLATLKIQPSEPRDSAVYFCASGLVSGGPVTEAFFGQGTRLTVV.

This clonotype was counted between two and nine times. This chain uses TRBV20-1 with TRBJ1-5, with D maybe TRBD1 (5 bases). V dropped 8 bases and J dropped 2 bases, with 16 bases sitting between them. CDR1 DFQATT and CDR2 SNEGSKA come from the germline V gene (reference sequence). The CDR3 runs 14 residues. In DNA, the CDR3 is TGCAGTATAGGTGGGGCGTTAGGCAATCAGCCCCAGCATTTT. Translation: CSIGGALGNQPQHF.

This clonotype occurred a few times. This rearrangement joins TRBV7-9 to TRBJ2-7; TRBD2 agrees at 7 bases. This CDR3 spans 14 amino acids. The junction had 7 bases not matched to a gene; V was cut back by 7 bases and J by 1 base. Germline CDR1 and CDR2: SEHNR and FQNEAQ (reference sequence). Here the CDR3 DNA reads TGTGCCAGCAAGGGCGGGAGTGAATCCTACGAGCAGTACTTC. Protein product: CASKGGSESYEQYF.

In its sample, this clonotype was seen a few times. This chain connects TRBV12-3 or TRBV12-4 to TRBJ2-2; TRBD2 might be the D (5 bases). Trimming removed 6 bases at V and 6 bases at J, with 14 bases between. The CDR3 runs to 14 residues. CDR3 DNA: TGTGCCAGCAGAGGGAGAGTTGCGGCCGGGGAGCTGTTTTTT. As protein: CASRGRVAAGELFF.

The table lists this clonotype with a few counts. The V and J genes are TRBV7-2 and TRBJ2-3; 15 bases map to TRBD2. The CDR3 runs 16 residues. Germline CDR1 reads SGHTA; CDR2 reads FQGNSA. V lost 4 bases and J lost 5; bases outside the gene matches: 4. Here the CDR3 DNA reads TGTGCCAGCAGCTCGGGACTAGCGGGAGGTGAAGATACGCAGTATTTT. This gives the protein CASSSGLAGGEDTQYF.

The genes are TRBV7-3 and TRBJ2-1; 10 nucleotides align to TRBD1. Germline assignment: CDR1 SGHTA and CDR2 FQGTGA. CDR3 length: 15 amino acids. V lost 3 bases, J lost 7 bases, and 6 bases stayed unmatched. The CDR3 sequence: CASSFGTGVRNEQFF. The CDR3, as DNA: TGTGCCAGCAGCTTCGGGACAGGGGTCCGGAATGAGCAGTTCTTC.

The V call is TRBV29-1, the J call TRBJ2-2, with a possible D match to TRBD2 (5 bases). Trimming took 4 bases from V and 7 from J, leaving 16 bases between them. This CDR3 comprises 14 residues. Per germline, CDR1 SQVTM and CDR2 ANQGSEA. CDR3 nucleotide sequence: TGCAGCGTTGGGGTTGGAGGTACCCTCGGGGAGCTGTTTTTT. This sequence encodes CSVGVGGTLGELFF.

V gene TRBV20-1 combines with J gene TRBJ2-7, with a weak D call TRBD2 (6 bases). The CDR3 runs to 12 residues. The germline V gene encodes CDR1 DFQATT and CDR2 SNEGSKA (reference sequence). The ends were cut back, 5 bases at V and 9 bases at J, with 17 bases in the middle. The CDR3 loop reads CSALTLTGVQYF. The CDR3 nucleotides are TGCAGTGCTCTGACTCTGACGGGGGTGCAGTACTTC.

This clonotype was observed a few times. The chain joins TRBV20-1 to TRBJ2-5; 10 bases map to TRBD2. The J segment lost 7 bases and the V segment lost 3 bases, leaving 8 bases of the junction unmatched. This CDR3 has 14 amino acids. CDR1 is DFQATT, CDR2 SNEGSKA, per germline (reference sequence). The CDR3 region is CSASQSSGSATQYF. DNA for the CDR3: TGCAGTGCTAGTCAGTCTAGCGGGAGTGCGACCCAGTACTTC.

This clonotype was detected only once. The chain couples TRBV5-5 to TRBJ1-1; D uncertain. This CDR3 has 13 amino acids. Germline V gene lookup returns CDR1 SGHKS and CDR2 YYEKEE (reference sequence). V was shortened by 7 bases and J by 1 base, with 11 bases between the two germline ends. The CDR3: CASGPGRNTEAFF. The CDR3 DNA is TGTGCCAGCGGCCCTGGACGGAACACTGAAGCTTTCTTT.

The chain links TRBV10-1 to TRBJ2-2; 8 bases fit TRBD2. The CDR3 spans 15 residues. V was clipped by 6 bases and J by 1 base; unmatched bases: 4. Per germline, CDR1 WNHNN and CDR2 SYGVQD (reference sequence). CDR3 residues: CASSREGQNTGELFF. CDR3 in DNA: TGCGCCAGCAGCCGGGAGGGCCAGAACACCGGGGAGCTGTTTTTT.

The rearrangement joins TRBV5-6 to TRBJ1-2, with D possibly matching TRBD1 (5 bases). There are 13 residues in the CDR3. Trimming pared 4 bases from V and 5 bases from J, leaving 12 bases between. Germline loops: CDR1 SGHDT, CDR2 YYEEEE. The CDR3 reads CASSVGTEYGYTF. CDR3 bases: TGTGCCAGCAGCGTCGGGACGGAATATGGCTACACCTTC.

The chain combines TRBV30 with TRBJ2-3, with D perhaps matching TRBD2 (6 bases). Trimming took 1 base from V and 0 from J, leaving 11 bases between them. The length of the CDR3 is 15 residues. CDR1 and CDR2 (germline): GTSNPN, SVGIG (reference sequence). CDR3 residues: CAWSAGSGSTDTQYF. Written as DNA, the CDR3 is TGTGCCTGGAGTGCGGGTAGCGGAAGCACAGATACGCAGTATTTT.

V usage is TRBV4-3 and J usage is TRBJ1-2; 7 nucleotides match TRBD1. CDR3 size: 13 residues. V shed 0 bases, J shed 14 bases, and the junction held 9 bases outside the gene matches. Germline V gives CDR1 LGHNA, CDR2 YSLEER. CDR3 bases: TGCGCCAGCAGCCAAGATAAGGGGGCCGGAGGGACCTTC. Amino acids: CASSQDKGAGGTF.